This T cell receptor beta chain was recovered during a study of Ad26.COV2.S vaccination and SARS-CoV-2 variants. Overall study: Ad26.COV2.S was injected intramuscularly once or twice, 56 days apart. The study, taken as a whole, reports: Following vaccination, spike-specific CD8+ and CD4+ T cell responses reportedly exhibited substantial breadth.

Some clones are missing from TCRdb's copy, which holds only in-frame ones; the method was immunoSEQ multiplex PCR. The sample consists of a few hundred thousand clones, about 83% of them appearing once. Treatment given: some 20 received Ad26.COV2.S at low or high dose, single or two shots; several received placebo; per-sample allocation not given. Repertoires come from day 63 after the first vaccine or placebo injection. An adult aged 18-55 years in Boston served as the donor. Vaccine was an Ad26 vector expressing Wuhan-strain SARS-CoV-2 spike. Remarks on this clone: Antigen unknown.

This CDR3 is 14 amino acids long. V was shortened by 0 bases and J by 1 base, with 8 bases between the two germline ends. CDR1 and CDR2 (germline): SGHRS, YFSETQ. This receptor was taken from a person between 18 and 59 years old who received the Ad26.COV2.S COVID-19 vaccine or a placebo. The sample consisted of peripheral blood, taken in a trial of Ad26.COV2.S vaccine versus placebo. The rearrangement links TRBV5-1 to TRBJ2-7; possible D gene TRBD2, 6 bases. CDR3 residues: CASSLERASYEQYF. The CDR3 DNA sequence: TGCGCCAGCAGCTTGGAGCGGGCTTCCTACGAGCAGTACTTC.